One sample yielded the 14 T cell receptor beta chains listed below, sequenced in a study of PD-1 blockade in mismatch repair-deficient tumors. Some clones are missing from TCRdb's copy, which holds only in-frame ones; the method was immunoSEQ multiplex PCR. The table lists roughly 130,000 clones, 85% to 90% of them singletons. Material: peripheral blood, obtained 70 to 72 weeks after starting pembrolizumab. The receptors originated from an adult with mismatch repair-deficient cancer.

The rearrangement uses TRBV28 and TRBJ2-1; TRBD2 agrees at 11 bases. There are 15 residues in the CDR3. CDR1 MDHEN and CDR2 SYDVKM come from the germline V gene. The V and J ends lost 4 bases and 8 bases, in that order; junction bases with no gene match: 7. This chain's CDR3 is CASSSLTSGIDEQFF. The CDR3 DNA follows: TGTGCCAGCAGTTCCCTGACTAGCGGGATCGATGAGCAGTTCTTC.

This sequence joins TRBV27 and TRBJ1-5; D is perhaps TRBD1 (5 bases). The V end lost 2 bases, the J end lost 6 bases, and 11 bases lay between the germline ends. Germline V CDR1 and CDR2: MNHEY, SMNVEV (reference sequence). The CDR3 covers 14 residues. For the CDR3, the DNA is TGTGCCAGCAGTTTAGGTAGGGGCCGTCAGCCCCAGCATTTT. Translation gives CASSLGRGRQPQHF.

Points on this clone: Other DNA sequences within the sample encode an identical CDR3. This chain uses TRBV27 with TRBJ2-2; D perhaps matches TRBD1 (6 bases). The CDR3 is 13 amino acids. V lost 2 bases and J lost 6, with 7 bases in between. Looked up from germline, CDR1 is MNHEY and CDR2 is SMNVEV (reference sequence). The CDR3 DNA is TGTGCCAGCAGTTTAGGGGGCTCCGGGGAGCTGTTTTTT. Protein product: CASSLGGSGELFF.

V and J are TRBV19 and TRBJ2-3, with D unclear. The CDR3 has 13 amino acids. Germline V CDR1 and CDR2: LNHDA, SQIVND (reference sequence). Between the trimmed V and J ends, which lost 9 bases and 2 bases, there was a span of 12 bases. Written as DNA, the CDR3 is TGTGCCAGCCAGGACGGTTACACAGATACGCAGTATTTT. Translation gives CASQDGYTDTQYF.

On this clone itself: Other DNA sequences in the sample encode the same CDR3. CDR3 DNA sequence: TGTGCCAGCAGCGTGAACACCGGGGAGCTGTTTTTT. Protein sequence: CASSVNTGELFF. The chain couples TRBV9 to TRBJ2-2; D not resolved. Germline CDR1 and CDR2: SGDLS and YYNGEE. Trimming pared 2 bases from V and 1 base from J, leaving 0 bases between. The CDR3 totals 12 residues.

The chain couples TRBV13 to TRBJ2-1, with 7 bases identical to TRBD2. CDR3 length equals 16 residues. The germline V gene has CDR1 PRHDT and CDR2 FYEKMQ (reference sequence). V lost 2 bases and J lost 4; bases outside the gene matches: 8. The CDR3 DNA sequence: TGTGCCAGCAGCTTAATTGTTAGCGGGCGTTACAATGAGCAGTTCTTC. It translates to CASSLIVSGRYNEQFF. Full variable domain (missing parts from reference TRBV13 and TRBJ2-1): AAGVIQSPRHLIKEKRETATLKCYPIPRHDTVYWYQQGPGQDPQFLISFYEKMQSDKGSIPDRFSAQQFSDYHSELNMSSLELGDSALYFCASSLIVSGRYNEQFFGPGTRLTVL.

This chain joins TRBV27 and TRBJ1-5, with D tentatively TRBD1 (5 bases). The ends were cut back, 3 bases at V and 4 bases at J, with 10 bases in the middle. CDR3 length: 14 residues. Germline lookup yields CDR1 MNHEY and CDR2 SMNVEV (reference sequence). CDR3 loop: CASSFWRGNQPQHF. DNA of the CDR3: TGTGCCAGCAGTTTTTGGAGGGGTAATCAGCCCCAGCATTTT.

This chain connects TRBV5-1 to TRBJ1-1, with 9 nucleotides matching TRBD1. Trimming took 4 bases from V and 0 from J; bases not matched to a gene: 4. CDR3 length: 15 amino acids. The germline gives CDR1 SGHRS, CDR2 YFSETQ. CDR3 protein: CASSGGQGMNTEAFF. The CDR3 DNA reads as TGCGCCAGCAGCGGGGGACAGGGAATGAACACTGAAGCTTTCTTT.

This clone has a handful of counts. The chain is built from TRBV2 and TRBJ2-7; 13 bases match TRBD2. This CDR3 has 14 residues. Trimming took 8 bases from V and 1 from J; bases not matched to a gene: 2. CDR1 and CDR2 (germline): SNHLY, FYNNEI. CDR3 in amino acids: CASWGLAGSYEQYF. CDR3 nucleotides: TGTGCCAGCTGGGGACTAGCGGGATCCTACGAGCAGTACTTC.

The chain recombines TRBV5-8 with TRBJ2-7; 7 bases are shared with TRBD1. The V and J ends lost 2 bases and 3 bases, in that order; junction bases with no gene match: 8. The CDR3 is made up of 15 amino acids. CDR1 and CDR2 (germline): SGHTS, YDEGEE. CDR3 amino acids: CASSFNRGILYEQYF. CDR3 coding DNA: TGTGCCAGCAGCTTCAACAGGGGAATCCTCTACGAGCAGTACTTC.

The CDR3: CASSHPGRTYEQYF. Here the CDR3 DNA reads TGCGCCAGCAGCCACCCGGGACGGACTTACGAGCAGTACTTC. V and J are TRBV4-1 and TRBJ2-7, with D perhaps being TRBD1 or TRBD2 (5 bases each). Germline CDR1 reads MGHRA; CDR2 reads YSYEKL. This CDR3 has 14 amino acids. V was cut by 3 bases and J by 4 bases, with 13 bases left in between.

This clone was seen once. The gene calls are TRBV10-3 and TRBJ2-1; 8 bases align to TRBD2. Germline V gene data show CDR1 as ENHRY and CDR2 as SYGVKD. This CDR3 region has 16 residues. With V trimmed by 0 bases and J by 6 bases, 7 bases remained unmatched. The CDR3 DNA is TGTGCCATCAGTGAGTCGTTGGCGGGAGGTTTCAATGAGCAGTTCTTC. Translation gives CAISESLAGGFNEQFF.

This clone was seen a few times. The genes are TRBV19 and TRBJ2-7; 7 nucleotides agree with TRBD1. Per germline, CDR1 LNHDA and CDR2 SQIVND (reference sequence). V dropped 4 bases and J dropped 5; count of bases not matched to a gene: 5. The CDR3 sequence is 13 residues long. The CDR3 spells CASSRNRGNEQYF. The CDR3 DNA reads as TGTGCCAGTAGTAGGAACAGGGGCAACGAGCAGTACTTC.

V is TRBV18 and J is TRBJ2-5, with unresolved D. Trimming removed 5 bases at V and 2 bases at J, with 9 bases between. Germline CDR1 and CDR2: KGHSH and LQKENI. This CDR3 contains 13 residues. CDR3 amino acids: CASSESMQETQYF. CDR3 in DNA: TGTGCCAGCTCAGAGTCCATGCAAGAGACCCAGTACTTC.